This is a list of T cell receptor beta chains from one sample in a study of OX40 agonist ivuxolimab in advanced cancers. Sequenced by immunoSEQ multiplex PCR; TCRdb stores in-frame clones only, minus some. The table includes some 51,000 clones, around 77% detected once. The source was CD4+ or CD8+ T cells sorted from blood, collected in a trial of the OX40 agonist ivuxolimab. The source of these receptors is an adult with an advanced solid tumor such as melanoma, head and neck, liver or kidney cancer. Each CDR3 is given with its conserved first and last residue. The D gene is left open where the match is weak. A clone size is listed for some rows: how often the clone was seen (once, few, many), or a class if it is expanded.

CDR3nt	CDR3aa	v_gene	abundance	j_gene	d_gene
TGTGCCAGCAGTTACTCGGGGATATCTTGGTCTGAGCAGTTCTTC	CASSYSGISWSEQFF	TRBV6-5	-	TRBJ2-1	-
TGTGCCAGCAGTGAGGGTCGAGTGAGGCAGCCCCAGCATTTT	CASSEGRVRQPQHF	TRBV2	-	TRBJ1-5	-
TGTGCCAGCAGTTTTTTTGTCTGGGGATCCTCACCCCTCCACTTT	CASSFFVWGSSPLHF	TRBV28	-	TRBJ1-6	-
TGTGCCAGCAGCCCTATGCAAGGGTGGGACACTGAAGCTTTCTTT	CASSPMQGWDTEAFF	TRBV28	-	TRBJ1-1	-
TGTGCCAGCAGCGCCGGGACTAGCGGGTGGGAGACCCAGTACTTC	CASSAGTSGWETQYF	TRBV9	-	TRBJ2-5	TRBD2
TGTGCCAGCAGCGTGAGGATGAACACTGAAGCTTTCTTT	CASSVRMNTEAFF	TRBV9	-	TRBJ1-1	-
TGTGCCAGCTCACCGGGACTAGCTGCGAACACCGGGGAGCTGTTTTTT	CASSPGLAANTGELFF	TRBV18	-	TRBJ2-2	TRBD2
TGTGCCAGCAGTTCTAACAGGGGTGAGTTGATTAGCAATCAGCCCCAGCATTTT	CASSSNRGELISNQPQHF	TRBV28	-	TRBJ1-5	TRBD1
TGCGCCAGCAGCCAAGGCAGGCTAGCGGGAGGTCGGGGCTCCTACAATGAGCAGTTCTTC	CASSQGRLAGGRGSYNEQFF	TRBV4-1	-	TRBJ2-1	TRBD2
TGTGCCAGCAGTTACTCGATAATAAACACCGGGGAGCTGTTTTTT	CASSYSIINTGELFF	TRBV6-5	-	TRBJ2-2	-
TGCAGCGTTGAGGAGTGGAAGAGCTCCTACAATGAGCAGTTCTTC	CSVEEWKSSYNEQFF	TRBV29-1	-	TRBJ2-1	-
TGTGCCATCAGTGGACAGGGTAGTCTTTTGTCATCTGGGGCCAACGTCCTGACTTTC	CAISGQGSLLSSGANVLTF	TRBV10-3	-	TRBJ2-6	TRBD1
TGTGCCAGCAGTGAAGGACTAGCGGGAGAAGAGCAGTTCTTC	CASSEGLAGEEQFF	TRBV6-1	once	TRBJ2-1	TRBD2
TGTGCCAGCAGCCTCAGGGGTGCCGGGGAGCTGTTTTTT	CASSLRGAGELFF	TRBV5-4	-	TRBJ2-2	-
TGTGCCAGCAGCTTACGACCGGGGGCATCTCAAGAGACCCAGTACTTC	CASSLRPGASQETQYF	TRBV11-2	-	TRBJ2-5	-
TGTGCCAGCAGCGTATCGGGGGAGAGCTCTGAAGCTTTCTTT	CASSVSGESSEAFF	TRBV9	-	TRBJ1-1	-
TGTGCCAGCAGTCTAACAGGGAGAAGGGAGGAGACCCAGTACTTC	CASSLTGRREETQYF	TRBV28	-	TRBJ2-5	-
TGCAGCGTGGCAGATTCGACTAGCGGGACCCTTAGAAACATTCAGTACTTC	CSVADSTSGTLRNIQYF	TRBV29-1	few	TRBJ2-4	TRBD2
TGTGCCAGCTCACTTGCGACAGGGAGCTATAATTTACCCCTCCACTTT	CASSLATGSYNLPLHF	TRBV18	few	TRBJ1-6	TRBD1
TGTGCCAGCAGGCCCAGGGACAGGGGTGGCTACACCTTC	CASRPRDRGGYTF	TRBV28	-	TRBJ1-2	TRBD1
TGTGCCAGCAGTAGGCTCGACAGGGCTGAAGCTTTCTTT	CASSRLDRAEAFF	TRBV6-5	-	TRBJ1-1	TRBD1
TGTGCCAGCAGCGGCGGCTCGAGGGGCGAAAAACTGTTTTTT	CASSGGSRGEKLFF	TRBV9	-	TRBJ1-4	-
TGTGCCAGCAGCTTGTTTTCCTTACGAATGAGGGTGATCCACGAGCAGTACTTC	CASSLFSLRMRVIHEQYF	TRBV5-6	-	TRBJ2-7	-
TGTGCCAGCGCCCAAGGGACGGGAGATAGAAACACCATATATTTT	CASAQGTGDRNTIYF	TRBV2	-	TRBJ1-3	-
TGTGCCAGCAGCCCCAACACAGATACGCAGTATTTT	CASSPNTDTQYF	TRBV9	-	TRBJ2-3	-
TGTGCCAGCAGTTTATCCGGAAGGGAGACCCAGTACTTC	CASSLSGRETQYF	TRBV28	once	TRBJ2-5	-
TGCGCCAGCAGCTTGGAATACACAGATACGCAGTATTTT	CASSLEYTDTQYF	TRBV5-1	-	TRBJ2-3	-
TGCGCCAGCAGCCAACAGGGACAGATTAATTCACCCCTCCACTTT	CASSQQGQINSPLHF	TRBV4-1	-	TRBJ1-6	TRBD1
TGCGCCAGCAGCTTGGGACAGGGGGATGATGGCTACACCTTC	CASSLGQGDDGYTF	TRBV5-1	-	TRBJ1-2	TRBD1
TGTGCCAGCAGGAGACTAGCGGGAGATGAGACCCAGTACTTC	CASRRLAGDETQYF	TRBV2	-	TRBJ2-5	TRBD2
TGTGCCAGCAGACAGGGCAATAGCAATCAGCCCCAGCATTTT	CASRQGNSNQPQHF	TRBV2	-	TRBJ1-5	-
TGTGCCAGCAGCTTGGAAGGGGGCAGCGAGACCCAGTACTTC	CASSLEGGSETQYF	TRBV5-1	-	TRBJ2-5	TRBD1
TGTGCCAGTAGTAGGGCAGGGGGCGCGTATACTGAAGCTTTCTTT	CASSRAGGAYTEAFF	TRBV19	few	TRBJ1-1	TRBD1
TGTGCCAGCAGTGAGAATTACCTGAGGAGCACTGAAGCTTTCTTT	CASSENYLRSTEAFF	TRBV6-1	once	TRBJ1-1	-
TGTGCCAGCTCATTGGATAAGGCAACTAATGAAAAACTGTTTTTT	CASSLDKATNEKLFF	TRBV18	-	TRBJ1-4	-
TGTGCCAGCAGCTTAGTTAGCGGGAGAACCAATGAGCAGTTCTTC	CASSLVSGRTNEQFF	TRBV11-2	-	TRBJ2-1	TRBD2
TGCGCCAGCAGCTTTAACGGGGAGGGGAACACTGAAGCTTTCTTT	CASSFNGEGNTEAFF	TRBV5-1	-	TRBJ1-1	-
TGTGCCAGCAGCCCAGGGACAGCCTACTCCTACGAGCAGTACTTC	CASSPGTAYSYEQYF	TRBV7-6	-	TRBJ2-7	TRBD1
TGCGCCAGCAGCTCCCGGGACAGGCTTAATTCACCCCTCCACTTT	CASSSRDRLNSPLHF	TRBV5-1	-	TRBJ1-6	TRBD1
TGTGCCAGCAGCCAAGGAAAGGGTGAGCAGTTCTTC	CASSQGKGEQFF	TRBV14	-	TRBJ2-1	-
TGCGCCAGCAGCCAGTTCCGGGACCAGAGCTCCTACAATGAGCAGTTCTTC	CASSQFRDQSSYNEQFF	TRBV5-1	-	TRBJ2-1	-
TGTGCCAGCAGTTTTCCGGGACTAGCGGGAGAAGTTGGGGAGCTGTTTTTT	CASSFPGLAGEVGELFF	TRBV28	-	TRBJ2-2	TRBD2
TGTGCCAGCAGCTTAACGGGAACCGGGGAGCTGTTTTTT	CASSLTGTGELFF	TRBV7-3	-	TRBJ2-2	-
TGTGCCATCAGTGAAAACAGGGGCTACGAGCAGTACTTC	CAISENRGYEQYF	TRBV10-3	few	TRBJ2-7	TRBD1
TGTGCCAGCCGCCCGGGCAGAGTGCAAGAGACCCAGTACTTC	CASRPGRVQETQYF	TRBV28	-	TRBJ2-5	-
TGTGCCAGCAGTTTCAGCGGGAGGGGCGAGCAGTTCTTC	CASSFSGRGEQFF	TRBV28	-	TRBJ2-1	TRBD2
TGTGCCAGCAGTTTGAACAGGAATCAGCCCCAGCATTTT	CASSLNRNQPQHF	TRBV28	-	TRBJ1-5	-
TGTGCCAGCAGCCCCGGGACAGGGGGTATGAACACTGAAGCTTTCTTT	CASSPGTGGMNTEAFF	TRBV7-9	-	TRBJ1-1	TRBD1
TGTGCCAGTAGTATTGCCCTCTCTGGAAACACCATATATTTT	CASSIALSGNTIYF	TRBV19	few	TRBJ1-3	-
TGTGCCAGCAGCAGAACGGGGAGTAACGATCAGCCCCAGCATTTT	CASSRTGSNDQPQHF	TRBV6-4	-	TRBJ1-5	-